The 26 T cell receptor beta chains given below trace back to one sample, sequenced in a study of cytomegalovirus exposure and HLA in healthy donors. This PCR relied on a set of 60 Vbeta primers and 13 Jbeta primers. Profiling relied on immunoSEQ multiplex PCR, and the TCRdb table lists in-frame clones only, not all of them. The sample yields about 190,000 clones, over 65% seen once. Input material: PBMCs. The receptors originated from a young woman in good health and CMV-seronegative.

The CDR3 region is CATSRDLDRDYQPQHF. As DNA, the CDR3 is TGTGCCACCAGCAGAGACTTGGACAGGGATTATCAGCCCCAGCATTTT. V and J are TRBV15 and TRBJ1-5; 8 nucleotides align to TRBD1. The CDR3 spans 16 residues. Per germline, CDR1 LNHNV and CDR2 YYDKDF (reference sequence). Trimming at V came to 0 bases and at J to 5 bases, leaving 6 bases not matched to a gene.

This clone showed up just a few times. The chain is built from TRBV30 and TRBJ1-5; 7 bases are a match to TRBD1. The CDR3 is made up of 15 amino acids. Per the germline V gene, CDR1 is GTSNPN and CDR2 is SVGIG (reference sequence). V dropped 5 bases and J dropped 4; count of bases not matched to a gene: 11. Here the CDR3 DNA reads TGTGCCTGGGCCGGGGACAGAGGATCTAATCAGCCCCAGCATTTT. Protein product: CAWAGDRGSNQPQHF.

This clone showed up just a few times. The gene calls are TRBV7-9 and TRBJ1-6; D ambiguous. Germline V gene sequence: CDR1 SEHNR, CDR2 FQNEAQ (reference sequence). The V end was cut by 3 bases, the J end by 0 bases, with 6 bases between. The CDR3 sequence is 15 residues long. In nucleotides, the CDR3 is TGTGCCAGCAGCTTGGAGAGCTCCTATAATTCACCCCTCCACTTT. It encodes CASSLESSYNSPLHF. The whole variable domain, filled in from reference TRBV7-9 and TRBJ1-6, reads DTGVSQNPRHKITKRGQNVTFRCDPISEHNRLYWYRQTLGQGPEFLTYFQNEAQLEKSRLLSDRFSAERPKGSFSTLEIQRTEQGDSAMYLCASSLESSYNSPLHFGNGTRLTVT.

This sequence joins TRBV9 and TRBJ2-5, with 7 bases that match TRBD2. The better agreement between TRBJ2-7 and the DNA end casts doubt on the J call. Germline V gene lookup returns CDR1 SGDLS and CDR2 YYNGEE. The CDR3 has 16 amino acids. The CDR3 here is CASSNTLAEILYEQYF. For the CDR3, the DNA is TGTGCCAGCAGCAACACGCTAGCGGAGATCCTCTACGAGCAGTACTTC.

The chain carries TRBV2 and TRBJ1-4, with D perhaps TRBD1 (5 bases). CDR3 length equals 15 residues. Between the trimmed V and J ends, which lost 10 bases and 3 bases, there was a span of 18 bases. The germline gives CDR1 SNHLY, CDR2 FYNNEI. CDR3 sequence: CATEWRGAANEKLFF. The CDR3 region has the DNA TGTGCCACCGAATGGCGTGGGGCTGCTAATGAAAAACTGTTTTTT.

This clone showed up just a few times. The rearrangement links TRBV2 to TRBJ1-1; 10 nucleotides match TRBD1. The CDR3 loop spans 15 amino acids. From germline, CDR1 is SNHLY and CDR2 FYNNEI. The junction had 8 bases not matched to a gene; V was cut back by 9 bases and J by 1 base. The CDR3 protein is CARSGTGDANTEAFF. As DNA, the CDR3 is TGTGCCAGATCCGGGACAGGGGACGCGAACACTGAAGCTTTCTTT.

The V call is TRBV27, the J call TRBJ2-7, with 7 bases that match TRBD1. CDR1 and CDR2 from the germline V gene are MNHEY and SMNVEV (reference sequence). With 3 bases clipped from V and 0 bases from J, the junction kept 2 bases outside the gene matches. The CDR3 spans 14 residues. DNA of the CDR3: TGTGCCAGCAGTTTTGGACAGGACTCCTACGAGCAGTACTTC. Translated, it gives CASSFGQDSYEQYF.

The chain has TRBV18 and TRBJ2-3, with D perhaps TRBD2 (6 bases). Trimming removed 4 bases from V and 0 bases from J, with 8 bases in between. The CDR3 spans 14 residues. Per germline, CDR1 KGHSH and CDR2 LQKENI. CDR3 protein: CASSLGTSTDTQYF. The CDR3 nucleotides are TGTGCCAGCTCACTCGGGACTAGCACAGATACGCAGTATTTT.

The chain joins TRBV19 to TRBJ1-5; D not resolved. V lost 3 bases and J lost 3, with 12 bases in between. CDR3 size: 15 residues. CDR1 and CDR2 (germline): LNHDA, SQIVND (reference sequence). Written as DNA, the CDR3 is TGTGCCAGTAGTATCTGGGCAGCTGACAATCAGCCCCAGCATTTT. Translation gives CASSIWAADNQPQHF.

The CDR3 DNA is TGTGCCATTGGGACAGGGATACATCAGCCCCAGCATTTT. Its translation is CAIGTGIHQPQHF. V usage is TRBV2 and J usage is TRBJ1-5, with 9 bases lining up with TRBD1. The CDR3 has 13 amino acids. Germline CDR1 reads SNHLY; CDR2 reads FYNNEI. With 10 bases clipped from V and 5 bases from J, the junction kept 6 bases outside the gene matches.

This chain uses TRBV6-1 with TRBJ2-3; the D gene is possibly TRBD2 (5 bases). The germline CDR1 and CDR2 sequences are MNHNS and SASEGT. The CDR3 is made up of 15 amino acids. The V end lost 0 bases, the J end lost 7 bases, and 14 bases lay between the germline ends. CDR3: CASSEAPTAGNTQYF. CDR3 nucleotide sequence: TGTGCCAGCAGTGAAGCTCCCACTGCCGGGAATACGCAGTATTTT.

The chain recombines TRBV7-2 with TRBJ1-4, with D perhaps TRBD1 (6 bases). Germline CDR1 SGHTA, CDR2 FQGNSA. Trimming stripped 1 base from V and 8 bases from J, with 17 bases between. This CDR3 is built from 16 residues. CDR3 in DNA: TGTGCCAGCAGCTTAGATCTTGTGCAGGGGTGGGAAAAACTGTTTTTT. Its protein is CASSLDLVQGWEKLFF.

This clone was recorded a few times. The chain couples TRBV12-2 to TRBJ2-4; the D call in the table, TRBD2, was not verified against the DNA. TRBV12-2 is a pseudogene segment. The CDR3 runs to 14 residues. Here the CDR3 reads CASRLRWRGRLCHF. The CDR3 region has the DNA TGTGCAAGTCGCTTGCGGTGGAGAGGGAGACTATGCCACTTC.

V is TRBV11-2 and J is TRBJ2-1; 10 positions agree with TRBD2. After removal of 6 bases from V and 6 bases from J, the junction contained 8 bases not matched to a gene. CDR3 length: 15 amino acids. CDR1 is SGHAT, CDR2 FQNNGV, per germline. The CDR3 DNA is TGTGCCAGCAGGGACATCCTAGCGGGAGCCAATGAGCAGTTCTTC. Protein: CASRDILAGANEQFF.

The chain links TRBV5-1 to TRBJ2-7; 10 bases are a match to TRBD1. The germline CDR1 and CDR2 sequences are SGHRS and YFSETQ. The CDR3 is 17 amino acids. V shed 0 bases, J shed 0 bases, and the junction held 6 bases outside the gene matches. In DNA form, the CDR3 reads TGCGCCAGCAGCTTGGATGGGCGGACAGGGGGCTCCTACGAGCAGTACTTC. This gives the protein CASSLDGRTGGSYEQYF. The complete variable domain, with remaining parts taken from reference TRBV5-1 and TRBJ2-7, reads KAGVTQTPRYLIKTRGQQVTLSCSPISGHRSVSWYQQTPGQGLQFLFEYFSETQRNKGNFPGRFSGRQFSNSRSEMNVSTLELGDSALYLCASSLDGRTGGSYEQYFGPGTRLTVT.

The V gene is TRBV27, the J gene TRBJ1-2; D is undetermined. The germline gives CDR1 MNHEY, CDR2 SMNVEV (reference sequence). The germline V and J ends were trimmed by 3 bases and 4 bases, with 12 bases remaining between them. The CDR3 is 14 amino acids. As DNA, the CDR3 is TGTGCCAGCAGTTTCTTCGGGGATGGCTATGGCTACACCTTC. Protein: CASSFFGDGYGYTF.

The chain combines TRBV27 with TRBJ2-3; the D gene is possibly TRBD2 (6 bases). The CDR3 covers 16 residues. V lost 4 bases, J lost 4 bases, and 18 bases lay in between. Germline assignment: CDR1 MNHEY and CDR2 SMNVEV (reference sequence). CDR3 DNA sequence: TGTGCCAGCAGTTCGGTTCAGACTAGACTATCAGATACGCAGTATTTT. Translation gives CASSSVQTRLSDTQYF.

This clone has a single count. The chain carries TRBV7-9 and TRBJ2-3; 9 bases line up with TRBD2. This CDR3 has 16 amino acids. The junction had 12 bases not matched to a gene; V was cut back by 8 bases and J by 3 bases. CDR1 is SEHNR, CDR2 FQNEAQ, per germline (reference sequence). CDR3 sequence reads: CASVSGSGSLTDTQYF. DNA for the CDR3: TGTGCCAGCGTTTCAGGTAGCGGGAGCTTGACAGATACGCAGTATTTT. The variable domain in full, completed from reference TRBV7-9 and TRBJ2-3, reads DTGVSQNPRHKITKRGQNVTFRCDPISEHNRLYWYRQTLGQGPEFLTYFQNEAQLEKSRLLSDRFSAERPKGSFSTLEIQRTEQGDSAMYLCASVSGSGSLTDTQYFGPGTRLTVL.

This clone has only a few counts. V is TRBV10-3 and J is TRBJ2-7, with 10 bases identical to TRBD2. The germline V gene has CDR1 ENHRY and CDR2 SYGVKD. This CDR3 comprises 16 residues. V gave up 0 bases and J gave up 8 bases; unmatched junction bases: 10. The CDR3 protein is CAISESFLAGDYQQYF. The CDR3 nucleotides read TGTGCCATCAGTGAGTCGTTTCTAGCGGGGGATTACCAGCAGTACTTC.

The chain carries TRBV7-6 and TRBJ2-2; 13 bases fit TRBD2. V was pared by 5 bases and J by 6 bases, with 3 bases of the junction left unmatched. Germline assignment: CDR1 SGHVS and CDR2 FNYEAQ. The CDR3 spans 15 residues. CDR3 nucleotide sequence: TGTGCCAGCAGCCAAGGACTAGCGGGAGCCGGGGAGCTGTTTTTT. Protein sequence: CASSQGLAGAGELFF.

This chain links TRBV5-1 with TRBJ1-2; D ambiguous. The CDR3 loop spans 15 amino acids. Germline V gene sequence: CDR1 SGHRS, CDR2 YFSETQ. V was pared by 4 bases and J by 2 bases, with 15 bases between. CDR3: CASSRDMYNNYGYTF. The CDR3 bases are TGCGCCAGCAGCCGGGATATGTACAACAACTATGGCTACACCTTC.

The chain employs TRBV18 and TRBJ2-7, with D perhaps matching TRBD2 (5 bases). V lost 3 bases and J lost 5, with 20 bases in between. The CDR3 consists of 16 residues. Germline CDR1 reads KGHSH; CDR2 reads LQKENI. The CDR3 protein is CASSPRAQRDIDEQYF. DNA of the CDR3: TGTGCCAGCTCACCGAGGGCCCAGAGGGATATCGACGAGCAGTACTTC. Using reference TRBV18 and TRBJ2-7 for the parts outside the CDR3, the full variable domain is NAGVMQNPRHLVRRRGQEARLRCSPMKGHSHVYWYRQLPEEGLKFMVYLQKENIIDESGMPKERFSAEFPKEGPSILRIQQVVRGDSAAYFCASSPRAQRDIDEQYFGPGTRLTVT.

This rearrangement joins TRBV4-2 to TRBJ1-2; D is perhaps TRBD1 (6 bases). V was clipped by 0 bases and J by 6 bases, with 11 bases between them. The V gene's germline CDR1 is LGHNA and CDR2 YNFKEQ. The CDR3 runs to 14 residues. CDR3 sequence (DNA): TGTGCCAGCAGCCAAGATTCAGGGGCTCATGGCTACACCTTC. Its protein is CASSQDSGAHGYTF.

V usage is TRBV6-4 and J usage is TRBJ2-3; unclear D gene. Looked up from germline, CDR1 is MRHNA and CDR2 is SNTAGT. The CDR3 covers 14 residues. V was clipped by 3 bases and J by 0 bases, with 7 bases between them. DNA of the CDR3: TGTGCCAGCAGTGAGCAGGCGAGCACAGATACGCAGTATTTT. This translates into CASSEQASTDTQYF.

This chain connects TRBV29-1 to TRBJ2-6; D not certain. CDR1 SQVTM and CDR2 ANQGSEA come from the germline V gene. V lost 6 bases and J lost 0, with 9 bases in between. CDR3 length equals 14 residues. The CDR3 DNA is TGCAGCGTCAAAGAGCTCTCTGGGGCCAACGTCCTGACTTTC. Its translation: CSVKELSGANVLTF.

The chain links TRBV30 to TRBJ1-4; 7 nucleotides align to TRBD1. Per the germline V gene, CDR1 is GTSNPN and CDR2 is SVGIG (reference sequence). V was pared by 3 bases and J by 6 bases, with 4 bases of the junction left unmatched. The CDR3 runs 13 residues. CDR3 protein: CAWRDTGDEKLFF. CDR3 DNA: TGTGCCTGGAGGGATACAGGGGATGAAAAACTGTTTTTT.